The rows below give T cell receptor beta chains drawn from one sample of a study of blood T cells in healthy people across ages. TCRdb called the 5' RACE reads again in MiXCR, with one record for every CDR3 protein. The sample lists around 870,000 distinct CDR3 sequences, under 35% occurring once. The specimen was blood. The source is a woman aged 80 or over in good health. The CDR3 runs from the conserved cysteine through the conserved F or W. A D gene is named only where the DNA matches it firmly. Clone size, where shown, is once, few, many, or a class for clones that have expanded.

j_call: TRBJ2-3
v_call: TRBV9
d_call: TRBD2
clone_size: NA
cdr3_nt: TGTGCCAGCAGCGTTCCGGGGGGGCGGAATACGCGGTATTTT
cdr3_aa: CASSVPGGRNTRYF

j_call: TRBJ2-3
v_call: TRBV18
d_call: NA
clone_size: few
cdr3_nt: TGTGCCACCAGAACGGCGGGCGGGTCAGATACGCAGTATTTT
cdr3_aa: CATRTAGGSDTQYF

j_call: TRBJ2-1
v_call: TRBV3-1
d_call: NA
clone_size: NA
cdr3_nt: TGTGCCAGCAGCCAAATAGCATCCAGAAGTGAGCAGTTCTTC
cdr3_aa: CASSQIASRSEQFF

j_call: TRBJ2-5
v_call: TRBV6-6
d_call: TRBD1
clone_size: NA
cdr3_nt: TGTGCCAGCAGTTCCACGACAGGGGGCGGGGAGACCCAGTACTTC
cdr3_aa: CASSSTTGGGETQYF

j_call: TRBJ2-5
v_call: TRBV18
d_call: TRBD2
clone_size: few
cdr3_nt: TGTGCCAGCTCACCCCTCAGCGGGGCAGAGACCCAGTACTTC
cdr3_aa: CASSPLSGAETQYF

j_call: TRBJ2-3
v_call: TRBV5-1
d_call: TRBD1
clone_size: many
cdr3_nt: TGCGCCAGCAGCCCCCCCAGGACAGGGTTAACAGATACGCAGTATTTT
cdr3_aa: CASSPPRTGLTDTQYF

j_call: TRBJ2-1
v_call: TRBV18
d_call: NA
clone_size: many
cdr3_nt: TGTGCCAGCTCACCCGGGATTTACAATGAGCAGTTCTTC
cdr3_aa: CASSPGIYNEQFF

j_call: TRBJ2-7
v_call: TRBV14
d_call: TRBD1
clone_size: few
cdr3_nt: TGTGCCAGCAGCCGGGACAGGGCTTGCGAGCAGTACTTC
cdr3_aa: CASSRDRACEQYF

j_call: TRBJ2-4
v_call: TRBV12-3/TRBV12-4
d_call: TRBD1
clone_size: NA
cdr3_nt: TGTGCCAGCAGCACCACGACAGGGAAAAACATTCCGTACTTC
cdr3_aa: CASSTTTGKNIPYF

j_call: TRBJ2-2
v_call: TRBV3-1
d_call: NA
clone_size: NA
cdr3_nt: TGTGCCAGCAGCCAGCTCCGGGGATCGAACACCGGGGAGCTGTTTTTT
cdr3_aa: CASSQLRGSNTGELFF

j_call: TRBJ2-5
v_call: TRBV2
d_call: TRBD1
clone_size: many
cdr3_nt: TGTGCCAGCCGCCGGACAGGGGTAGAGACCCAGTACTTC
cdr3_aa: CASRRTGVETQYF

j_call: TRBJ1-2
v_call: TRBV27
d_call: TRBD1
clone_size: many
cdr3_nt: TGTGCCAGCAGTTTCGGCAGGGGGCTGTATGGCTACACCTTC
cdr3_aa: CASSFGRGLYGYTF

j_call: TRBJ1-1
v_call: TRBV20-1
d_call: NA
clone_size: NA
cdr3_nt: TGCAGTGCTAGAGACGTCAGGGGATCGGAAGCTTTCTTT
cdr3_aa: CSARDVRGSEAFF

j_call: TRBJ2-3
v_call: TRBV5-1
d_call: NA
clone_size: many
cdr3_nt: TGCGCCAGCAGCCATTTTAACACAGATACGCAGTATTTT
cdr3_aa: CASSHFNTDTQYF

j_call: TRBJ2-7
v_call: TRBV15
d_call: TRBD2
clone_size: few
cdr3_nt: TGTGCCACCAGCGCGAGCGGGGCGGGGGGTTTCTATGAGCAGTACTTC
cdr3_aa: CATSASGAGGFYEQYF

j_call: TRBJ2-7
v_call: TRBV6-2/TRBV6-3
d_call: NA
clone_size: many
cdr3_nt: TGTGCCAGCAGTTTCGACAGTGGCTCCTGGGTGGGCCCACCTTTCTACGAGCAGTACTTC
cdr3_aa: CASSFDSGSWVGPPFYEQYF

j_call: TRBJ1-2
v_call: TRBV12-3/TRBV12-4
d_call: NA
clone_size: many
cdr3_nt: TGTGCCAGCAGCCCTCCGGGACATTTAAACTATGGCTACACCTTC
cdr3_aa: CASSPPGHLNYGYTF

j_call: TRBJ2-1
v_call: TRBV30
d_call: NA
clone_size: NA
cdr3_nt: TGTGTCTGGAGAGCCCGGAGGGGGTCCCCCTACAATGAGCAGTTCTTC
cdr3_aa: CVWRARRGSPYNEQFF

j_call: TRBJ1-2
v_call: TRBV20-1
d_call: NA
clone_size: NA
cdr3_nt: TGCAGTGCTGGAGCCGAGGACAGCTCCCTGGGTGGCTACACCTTC
cdr3_aa: CSAGAEDSSLGGYTF

j_call: TRBJ1-2
v_call: TRBV6-5
d_call: TRBD1
clone_size: few
cdr3_nt: TGTGCCAGCAGTTACTCGGCGGGACAGGTTGGCGGCTACACCTTC
cdr3_aa: CASSYSAGQVGGYTF

j_call: TRBJ2-1
v_call: TRBV7-2
d_call: TRBD1
clone_size: once
cdr3_nt: TGTGCCAACAGCTTAGAGAGGGGGCGAGGGCAGTTCTTC
cdr3_aa: CANSLERGRGQFF

j_call: TRBJ1-3
v_call: TRBV2
d_call: NA
clone_size: NA
cdr3_nt: TGTGCCAGCAGTGAGCAGAGCTCTGGAAACACCATATATTTT
cdr3_aa: CASSEQSSGNTIYF

j_call: TRBJ2-2
v_call: TRBV12-3/TRBV12-4
d_call: NA
clone_size: NA
cdr3_nt: TGTGCCAGCAAAGGGACGAACACCGGGGAGCTGTTTTTT
cdr3_aa: CASKGTNTGELFF

j_call: TRBJ2-7
v_call: TRBV18
d_call: TRBD1
clone_size: few
cdr3_nt: TGTGCCAGCTCACAACAACCGGGACAGACCTACGAGCAGTACTTC
cdr3_aa: CASSQQPGQTYEQYF

j_call: TRBJ2-1
v_call: TRBV14
d_call: NA
clone_size: many
cdr3_nt: TGTGCCAGCAGCCAAGCAAATACTAGATGGCAGTTCTTC
cdr3_aa: CASSQANTRWQFF

j_call: TRBJ2-3
v_call: TRBV11-2
d_call: TRBD2
clone_size: many
cdr3_nt: TGTGCCAGCAGCTCCGGACTAGCGAGGGGAGATACGCAGTATTTT
cdr3_aa: CASSSGLARGDTQYF

j_call: TRBJ2-5
v_call: TRBV7-6
d_call: TRBD2
clone_size: many
cdr3_nt: TGTGCCAGCAGCCGCTTAGGACTAGCGGGGCTGGAGACCCAGTACTTC
cdr3_aa: CASSRLGLAGLETQYF